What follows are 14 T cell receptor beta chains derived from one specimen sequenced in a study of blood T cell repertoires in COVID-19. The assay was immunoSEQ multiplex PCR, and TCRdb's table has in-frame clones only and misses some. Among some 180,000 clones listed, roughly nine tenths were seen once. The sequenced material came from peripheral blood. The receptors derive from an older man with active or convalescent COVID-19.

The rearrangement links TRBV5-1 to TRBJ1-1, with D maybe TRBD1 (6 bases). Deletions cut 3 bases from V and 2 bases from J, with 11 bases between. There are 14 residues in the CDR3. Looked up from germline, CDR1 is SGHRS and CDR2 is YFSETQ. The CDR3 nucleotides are TGCGCCAGCAGCTCAGGGGTTGGAAACACTGAAGCTTTCTTT. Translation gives CASSSGVGNTEAFF.

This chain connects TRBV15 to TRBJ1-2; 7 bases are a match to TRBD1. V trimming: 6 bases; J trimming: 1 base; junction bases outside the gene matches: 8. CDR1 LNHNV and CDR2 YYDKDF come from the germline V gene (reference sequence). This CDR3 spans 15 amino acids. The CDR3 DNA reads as TGTGCCACCAGACAGGACAGGTCGGGTAACTATGGCTACACCTTC. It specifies CATRQDRSGNYGYTF. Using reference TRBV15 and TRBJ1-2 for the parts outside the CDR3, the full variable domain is DAMVIQNPRYQVTQFGKPVTLSCSQTLNHNVMYWYQQKSSQAPKLLFHYYDKDFNNEADTPDNFQSRRPNTSFCFLDIRSPGLGDTAMYLCATRQDRSGNYGYTFGSGTRLTVV.

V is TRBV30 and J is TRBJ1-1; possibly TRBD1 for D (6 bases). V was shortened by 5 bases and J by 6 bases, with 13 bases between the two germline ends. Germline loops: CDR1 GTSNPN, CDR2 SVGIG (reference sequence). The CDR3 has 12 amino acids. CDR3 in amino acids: CAWGKGDPEAFF. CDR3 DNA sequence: TGTGCCTGGGGGAAGGGGGACCCTGAAGCTTTCTTT.

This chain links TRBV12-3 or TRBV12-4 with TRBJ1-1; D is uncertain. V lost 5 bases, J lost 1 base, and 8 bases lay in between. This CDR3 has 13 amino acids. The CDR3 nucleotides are TGTGCCAGCAGTCCGATAGAGAACACTGAAGCTTTCTTT. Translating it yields CASSPIENTEAFF.

CDR3 protein: CASSQGTGSNTEAFF. The DNA of the CDR3 is TGTGCCAGCTCACAAGGGACAGGGTCGAACACTGAAGCTTTCTTT. The V call is TRBV18, the J call TRBJ1-1; TRBD1 matches at 9 bases. V shed 4 bases and J 1 base; nucleotides not matched to a gene: 4. The V gene's germline CDR1 is KGHSH and CDR2 LQKENI. CDR3 length: 15 amino acids.

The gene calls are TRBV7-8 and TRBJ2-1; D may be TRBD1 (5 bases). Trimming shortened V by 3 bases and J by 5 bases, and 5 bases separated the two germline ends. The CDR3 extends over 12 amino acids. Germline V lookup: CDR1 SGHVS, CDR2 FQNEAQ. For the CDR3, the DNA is TGTGCCAGCAGCTTCAGGGACAATGAGCAGTTCTTC. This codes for CASSFRDNEQFF.

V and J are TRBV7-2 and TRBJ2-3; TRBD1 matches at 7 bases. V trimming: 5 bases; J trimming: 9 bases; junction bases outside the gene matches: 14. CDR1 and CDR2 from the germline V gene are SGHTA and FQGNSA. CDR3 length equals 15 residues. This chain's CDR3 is CASSQDRDQMTTQYF. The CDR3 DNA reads TGTGCCAGCAGCCAAGACAGGGACCAAATGACGACGCAGTATTTT.

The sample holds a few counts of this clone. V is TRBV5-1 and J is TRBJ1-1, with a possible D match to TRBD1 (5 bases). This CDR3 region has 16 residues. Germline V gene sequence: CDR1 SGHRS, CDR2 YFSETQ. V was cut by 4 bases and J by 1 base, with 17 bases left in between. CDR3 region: CASSLADKGQNTEAFF. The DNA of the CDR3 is TGCGCCAGCAGCCTGGCCGACAAGGGGCAGAACACTGAAGCTTTCTTT.

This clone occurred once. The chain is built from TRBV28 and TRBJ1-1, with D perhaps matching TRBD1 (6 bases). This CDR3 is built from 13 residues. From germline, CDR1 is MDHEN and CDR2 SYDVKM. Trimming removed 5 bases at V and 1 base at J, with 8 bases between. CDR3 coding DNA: TGTGCCAGCAGTACACAGGGGAACACTGAAGCTTTCTTT. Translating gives CASSTQGNTEAFF.

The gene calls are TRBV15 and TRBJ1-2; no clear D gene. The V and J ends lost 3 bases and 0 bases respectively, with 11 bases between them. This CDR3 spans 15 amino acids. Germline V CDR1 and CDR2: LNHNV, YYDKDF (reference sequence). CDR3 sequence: CATSSQSHANYGYTF. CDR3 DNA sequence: TGTGCCACCAGCAGCCAAAGCCACGCTAACTATGGCTACACCTTC.

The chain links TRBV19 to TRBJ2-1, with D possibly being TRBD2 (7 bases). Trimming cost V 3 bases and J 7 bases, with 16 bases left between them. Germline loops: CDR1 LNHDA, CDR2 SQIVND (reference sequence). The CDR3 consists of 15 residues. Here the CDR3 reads CASSIVGGARNEQFF. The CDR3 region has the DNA TGTGCCAGTAGTATCGTTGGGGGGGCGAGGAATGAGCAGTTCTTC.

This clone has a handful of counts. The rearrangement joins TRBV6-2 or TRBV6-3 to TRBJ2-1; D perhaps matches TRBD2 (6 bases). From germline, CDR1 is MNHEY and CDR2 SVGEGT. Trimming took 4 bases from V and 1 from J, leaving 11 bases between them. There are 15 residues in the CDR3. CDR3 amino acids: CASSSRLASYNEQFF. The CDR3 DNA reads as TGTGCCAGCAGTTCCCGGCTAGCGTCCTACAATGAGCAGTTCTTC.

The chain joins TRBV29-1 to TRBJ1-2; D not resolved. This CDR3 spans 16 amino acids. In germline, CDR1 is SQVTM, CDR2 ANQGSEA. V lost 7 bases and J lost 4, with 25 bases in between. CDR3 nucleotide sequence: TGCAGCGGAGGGCCGGCAGGCGACTTGCCTTTCTATGGCTACACCTTC. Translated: CSGGPAGDLPFYGYTF. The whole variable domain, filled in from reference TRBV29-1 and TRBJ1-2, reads SAVISQKPSRDICQRGTSLTIQCQVDSQVTMMFWYRQQPGQSLTLIATANQGSEATYESGFVIDKFPISRPNLTFSTLTVSNMSPEDSSIYLCSGGPAGDLPFYGYTFGSGTRLTVV.

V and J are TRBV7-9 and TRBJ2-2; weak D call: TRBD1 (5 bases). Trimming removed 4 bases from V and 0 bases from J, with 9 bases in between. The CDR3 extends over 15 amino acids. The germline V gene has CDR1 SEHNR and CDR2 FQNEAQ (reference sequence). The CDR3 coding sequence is TGTGCCAGCAGCTACGACAGCCCGAACACCGGGGAGCTGTTTTTT. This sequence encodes CASSYDSPNTGELFF.